The subject of this entry is one T cell receptor beta chain. Its antigen is still unknown. The record has no base qualities; no much larger clone is one base away. The germline V gene (reference sequence) yields MNHNY for CDR1 and SVGAGI for CDR2. Including cysteine and phenylalanine, the CDR3 has 14 amino acids. Of the read, only the CDR3 DNA is kept; its 42 bases are in frame from base 1. At the junction V is shortened by 5 bases and J by 4 bases; bases outside the gene matches: 6. This entry is derived from a study of control samples from healthy donors and cancer patients (TCRdb year 2020). Libraries were built with the immunoSEQ multiplex PCR assay. Entries here come from immuneACCESS through TCRdb and include only in-frame sequences with V and J called. Some clones fail to appear in such tables; in the studies checked, an unresolved V gene covers under half of the shortfall, and the cause of the remainder is unknown. For this sample there are some 250,000 clones; over 75% appear just once. The biggest ten clones account for 13% of the sample.

This receptor was identified in a woman aged 55-69 years with lung cancer. Sequencing was performed on PBMCs. The V gene is TRBV6-6 and the J gene is TRBJ1-2; TRBD1 fits 8 bases in the junction. The CDR3 sequence is CASSSRGRGYGYTF. Here is the DNA: TGTGCCAGCAGTAGCAGGGGGCGAGGCTATGGCTACACCTTC.